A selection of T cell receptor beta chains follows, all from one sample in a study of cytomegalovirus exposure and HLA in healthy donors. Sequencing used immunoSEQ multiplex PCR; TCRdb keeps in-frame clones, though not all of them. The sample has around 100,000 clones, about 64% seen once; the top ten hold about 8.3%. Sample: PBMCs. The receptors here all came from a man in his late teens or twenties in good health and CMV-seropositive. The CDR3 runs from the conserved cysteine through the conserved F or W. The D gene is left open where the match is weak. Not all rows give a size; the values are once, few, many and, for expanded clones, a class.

DNA: TGTGCCAGCTCACCCCGGACAGGGGCGCTATCTGGGGCCAACGTCCTGACTTTC
CDR3: CASSPRTGALSGANVLTF
J: TRBJ2-6
V: TRBV18
size: -
D: TRBD1

DNA: TGTGCCAGTAGTATCGGACAGGGTCCCTACAATGAGCAGTTCTTC
CDR3: CASSIGQGPYNEQFF
J: TRBJ2-1
V: TRBV19
size: few
D: TRBD1

DNA: TGTGCCAGCAGTGAAGCTGGAGGCGATCTGTTTTTT
CDR3: CASSEAGGDLFF
J: TRBJ1-4
V: TRBV6-1
size: -
D: -

DNA: TGTGCCAGCATGATTGCGGGACGATCCTACGAGCAGTACTTC
CDR3: CASMIAGRSYEQYF
J: TRBJ2-7
V: TRBV6-1
size: -
D: -

DNA: TGCAGCGTCCTTCGGGACAGGGGCCTCTCTGCTGAAGCTTTCTTT
CDR3: CSVLRDRGLSAEAFF
J: TRBJ1-1
V: TRBV29-1
size: once
D: TRBD1

DNA: TGTGCCAGCAGCGATACCTACCTAGCCTCAGCCTACGAGCAGTACTTC
CDR3: CASSDTYLASAYEQYF
J: TRBJ2-7
V: TRBV7-2
size: -
D: -

DNA: TGTGCCATCAGTCTGACAGGGGACACTGAAGCTTTCTTT
CDR3: CAISLTGDTEAFF
J: TRBJ1-1
V: TRBV10-3
size: -
D: TRBD1

DNA: TGCGCCAGCAGCTTGGGTAGCTCCTACAATGAGCAGTTCTTC
CDR3: CASSLGSSYNEQFF
J: TRBJ2-1
V: TRBV5-1
size: -
D: -

DNA: TGTGCCAGCAGGGCTAGGGGGGAGCAGTTCTTC
CDR3: CASRARGEQFF
J: TRBJ2-1
V: TRBV7-8
size: once
D: -

DNA: TGCGCCAGCAGCGGACAGGGAAAATCCTACAATGAGCAGTTCTTC
CDR3: CASSGQGKSYNEQFF
J: TRBJ2-1
V: TRBV10-1
size: -
D: TRBD1

DNA: TGTGCCAGCAGCCACCTAGCGGGGGGACTCCTCTACAATGAGCAGTTCTTC
CDR3: CASSHLAGGLLYNEQFF
J: TRBJ2-1
V: TRBV28
size: -
D: TRBD2

DNA: TGCGCCAGCAAAGCGGCTGAAGCTTTCTTT
CDR3: CASKAAEAFF
J: TRBJ1-1
V: TRBV4-1
size: -
D: -

DNA: TGTGCCAGCAGCCCTGGGACAGGGAAAGCAGATACGCAGTATTTT
CDR3: CASSPGTGKADTQYF
J: TRBJ2-3
V: TRBV5-6
size: -
D: TRBD1

DNA: TGTGCCAGCAGCTCCGGGACCTACAATGAGCAGTTCTTC
CDR3: CASSSGTYNEQFF
J: TRBJ2-1
V: TRBV7-2
size: -
D: -

DNA: TGTGCCAGCAGGCCCCGGGGGGGCGACACCGGGGAGCTGTTTTTT
CDR3: CASRPRGGDTGELFF
J: TRBJ2-2
V: TRBV2
size: -
D: TRBD2

DNA: TGTGCCAGCAGGAATGGGGGGGGAACTGGCAATCAGCCCCAGCATTTT
CDR3: CASRNGGGTGNQPQHF
J: TRBJ1-5
V: TRBV21-1
size: -
D: -

DNA: TGCAGCGTTGGAGACAGGGCTTATGAAAAACTGTTTTTT
CDR3: CSVGDRAYEKLFF
J: TRBJ1-4
V: TRBV29-1
size: few
D: TRBD1

DNA: TGTGCCAGCTTGGAGGGGCTAACAGAAGCTTTCTTT
CDR3: CASLEGLTEAFF
J: TRBJ1-1
V: TRBV18
size: -
D: -

DNA: TGTGCCAGCTCACCACCGGTATACCCTACCAATGAGCAGTTCTTC
CDR3: CASSPPVYPTNEQFF
J: TRBJ2-1
V: TRBV18
size: few
D: -

DNA: TGTGCCACCAGCAGAACCAGGGGGCAGGCTGGAAACATTCAGTACTTC
CDR3: CATSRTRGQAGNIQYF
J: TRBJ2-4
V: TRBV15
size: -
D: TRBD1

DNA: TGTGCCAGCAGCTTATGGGGGCTAGGTAACAATGAGCAGTTCTTC
CDR3: CASSLWGLGNNEQFF
J: TRBJ2-1
V: TRBV7-8
size: -
D: -

DNA: TGTGCCAGCAGCTTGGGACAGGGGGCGGCTTACAATGAGCAGTTCTTC
CDR3: CASSLGQGAAYNEQFF
J: TRBJ2-1
V: TRBV13
size: -
D: TRBD1

DNA: TGTGCCAGCAGTGAAAAGCAGGCCCTGGACACTGAAGCTTTCTTT
CDR3: CASSEKQALDTEAFF
J: TRBJ1-1
V: TRBV6-1
size: -
D: -

DNA: TGTGCCAGCAGCAAGGGACAGGGGGCAGTCGAGCAGTACTTC
CDR3: CASSKGQGAVEQYF
J: TRBJ2-7
V: TRBV7-6
size: -
D: TRBD1

DNA: TGTGCCAGTAGTGACGGCCAGGGGCGCTACGAGCAGTACTTC
CDR3: CASSDGQGRYEQYF
J: TRBJ2-7
V: TRBV19
size: once
D: -

DNA: TGCGCCAGCAATATCCAGGGGAACACCGGGGAGCTGTTTTTT
CDR3: CASNIQGNTGELFF
J: TRBJ2-2
V: TRBV5-1
size: once
D: -

DNA: TGTGCCACCAGCAGAGATTTCGGCGGGGGGTTCGGGGAGCTGTTTTTT
CDR3: CATSRDFGGGFGELFF
J: TRBJ2-2
V: TRBV15
size: -
D: TRBD2

DNA: TGTGCCAGCAGCCTGGGACGGAGAATTTATGGCTACACCTTC
CDR3: CASSLGRRIYGYTF
J: TRBJ1-2
V: TRBV5-6
size: -
D: -

DNA: TGTGCCAGCAGCGTAGCACTGAGCAATTATGGCTACACCTTC
CDR3: CASSVALSNYGYTF
J: TRBJ1-2
V: TRBV9
size: few
D: -

DNA: TGTGCCACCAGCAGAGCCCAGGGGTTGGAGACCCAGTACTTC
CDR3: CATSRAQGLETQYF
J: TRBJ2-5
V: TRBV15
size: few
D: -

DNA: TGTGCCAGCAGAGCAGGGTTGGGGGAGGGGTATGGCTACACCTTC
CDR3: CASRAGLGEGYGYTF
J: TRBJ1-2
V: TRBV28
size: -
D: -

DNA: TGTTCCAGCAGCCTCTTAAGTTCGACAGGGGAAGGGGAGACCCAGTACTTC
CDR3: CSSSLLSSTGEGETQYF
J: TRBJ2-5
V: TRBV7-9
size: -
D: TRBD1

DNA: TGTGCCAGCAGTGACGACAGGGAGAATTCACCCCTCCACTTT
CDR3: CASSDDRENSPLHF
J: TRBJ1-6
V: TRBV28
size: -
D: TRBD1